These T cell receptor beta chains were read from a single sample in a study of CD8+ T cells in alopecia areata. Here immunoSEQ multiplex PCR was the method, and the copy in TCRdb shows in-frame clones only, minus some. The sample lists roughly 200,000 clones; around two fifths were seen once. The sequenced sample was CD4+ T cells sorted from blood, obtained at approximately week 37, from a patient treated with tofacitinib. These receptors were obtained from a human donor with alopecia areata. Each CDR3 is given with its conserved first and last residue. The order of the fields is V gene, J gene, CDR3 protein.

>TRBV15|TRBJ2-1
CATSRGTSGINNEQFF
>TRBV5-6|TRBJ2-3
CASSPSGSADTQYF
>TRBV11-2|TRBJ2-5
CASSPLAGALRSDF
>TRBV11-2|TRBJ1-2
CASSQDIDYGYTF
>TRBV2|TRBJ1-4
CASDGVTTGKEKLFF
>TRBV4-1|TRBJ2-3
CASSQGRGGTSGDTQYF
>TRBV7-8|TRBJ2-7
CASSRGVSSYEQYF
>TRBV10-3|TRBJ2-7
CAISDSSGSTSVEQYF
>TRBV30|TRBJ1-1
CAWSGTGLGDTEAFF
>TRBV7-2|TRBJ2-7
CASSESSGTGGYEQYF
>TRBV20-1|TRBJ2-3
CSEGPKDTQYF
>TRBV5-6|TRBJ2-3
CASSLGGSTDTQYF
>TRBV13|TRBJ2-5
CASRDTGLEETQYF
>TRBV11-2|TRBJ2-7
CASSQGSRTLYEQYF
>TRBV15|TRBJ2-1
CATRPGLAGGSLSYNEQFF
>TRBV2|TRBJ2-3
CASSEHRADTQYF
>TRBV18|TRBJ2-1
CASSPLAGVGNEQFF